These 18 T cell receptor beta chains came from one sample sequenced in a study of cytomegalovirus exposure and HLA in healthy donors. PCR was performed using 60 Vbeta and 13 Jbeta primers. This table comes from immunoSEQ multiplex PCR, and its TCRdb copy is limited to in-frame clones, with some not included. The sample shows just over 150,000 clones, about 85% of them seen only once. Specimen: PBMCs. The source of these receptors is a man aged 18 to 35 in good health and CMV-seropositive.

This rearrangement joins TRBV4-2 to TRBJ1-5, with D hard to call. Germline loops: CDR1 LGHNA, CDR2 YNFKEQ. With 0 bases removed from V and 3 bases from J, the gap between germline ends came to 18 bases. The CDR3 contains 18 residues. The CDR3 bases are TGTGCCAGCAGCCAAGACAGCGCAGCCCAGCTGATCAATCAGCCCCAGCATTTT. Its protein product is CASSQDSAAQLINQPQHF.

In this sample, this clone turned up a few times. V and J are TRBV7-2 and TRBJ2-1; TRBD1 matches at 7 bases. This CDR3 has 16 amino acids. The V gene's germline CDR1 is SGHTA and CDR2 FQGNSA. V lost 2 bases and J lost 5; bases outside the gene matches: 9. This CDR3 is CASSLKPGQPDNEQFF. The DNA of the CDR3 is TGTGCCAGCAGCTTAAAGCCGGGACAGCCTGACAATGAGCAGTTCTTC.

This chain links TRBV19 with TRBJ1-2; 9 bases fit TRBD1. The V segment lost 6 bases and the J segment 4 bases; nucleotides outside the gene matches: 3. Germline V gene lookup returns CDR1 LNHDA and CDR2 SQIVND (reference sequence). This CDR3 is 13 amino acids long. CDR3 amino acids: CASRRGQGYGYTF. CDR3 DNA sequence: TGTGCCAGTAGGCGGGGACAGGGCTATGGCTACACCTTC.

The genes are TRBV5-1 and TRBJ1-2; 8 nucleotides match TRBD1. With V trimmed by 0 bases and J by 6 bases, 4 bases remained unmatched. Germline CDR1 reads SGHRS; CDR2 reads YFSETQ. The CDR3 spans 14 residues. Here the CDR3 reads CASSLGQGKDGYTF. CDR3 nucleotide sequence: TGCGCCAGCAGCTTGGGACAGGGGAAGGATGGCTACACCTTC.

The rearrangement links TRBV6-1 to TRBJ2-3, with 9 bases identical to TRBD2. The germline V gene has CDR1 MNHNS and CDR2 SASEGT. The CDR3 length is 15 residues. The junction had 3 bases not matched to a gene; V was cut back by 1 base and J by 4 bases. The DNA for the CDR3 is TGTGCCAGCAGTGAAGGCGGGGGGGCCCCAGATACGCAGTATTTT. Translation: CASSEGGGAPDTQYF.

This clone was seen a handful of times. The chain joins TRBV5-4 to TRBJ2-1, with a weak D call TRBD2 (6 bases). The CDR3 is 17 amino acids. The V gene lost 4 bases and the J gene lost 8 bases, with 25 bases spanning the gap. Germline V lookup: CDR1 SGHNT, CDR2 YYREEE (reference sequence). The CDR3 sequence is CASSLLAGGTVGHEQFF. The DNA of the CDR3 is TGTGCCAGCAGCCTGCTTGCGGGCGGGACCGTTGGGCATGAGCAGTTCTTC.

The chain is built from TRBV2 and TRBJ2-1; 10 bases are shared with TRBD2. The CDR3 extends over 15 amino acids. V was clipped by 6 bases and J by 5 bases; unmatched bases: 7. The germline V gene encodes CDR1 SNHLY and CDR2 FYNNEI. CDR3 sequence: CASRKAGGGNNEQFF. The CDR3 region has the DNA TGTGCCAGCAGGAAAGCGGGGGGGGGCAACAATGAGCAGTTCTTC.

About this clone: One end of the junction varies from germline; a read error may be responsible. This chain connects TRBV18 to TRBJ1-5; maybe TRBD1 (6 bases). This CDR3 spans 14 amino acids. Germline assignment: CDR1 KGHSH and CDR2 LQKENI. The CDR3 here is CANSPSPTGQPQHF. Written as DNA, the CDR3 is TGTGCCAACTCACCATCTCCTACAGGGCAGCCCCAGCATTTT.

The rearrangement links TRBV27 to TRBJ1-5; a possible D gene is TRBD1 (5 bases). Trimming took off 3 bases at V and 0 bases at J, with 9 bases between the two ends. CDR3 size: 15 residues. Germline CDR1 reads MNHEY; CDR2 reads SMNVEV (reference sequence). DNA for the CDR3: TGTGCCAGCAGTTTTGGCAGGGCTAGCAATCAGCCCCAGCATTTT. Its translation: CASSFGRASNQPQHF.

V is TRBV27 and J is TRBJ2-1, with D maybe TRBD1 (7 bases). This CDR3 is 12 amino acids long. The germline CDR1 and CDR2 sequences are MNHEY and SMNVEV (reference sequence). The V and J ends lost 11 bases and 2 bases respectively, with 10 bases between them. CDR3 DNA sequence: TGTGCCGCAGGGGGGCCCTACAATGAGCAGTTCTTC. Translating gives CAAGGPYNEQFF.

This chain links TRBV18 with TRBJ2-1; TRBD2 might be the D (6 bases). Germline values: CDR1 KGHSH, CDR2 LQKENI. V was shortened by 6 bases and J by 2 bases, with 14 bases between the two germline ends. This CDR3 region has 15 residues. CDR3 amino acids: CASSTGASTYNEQFF. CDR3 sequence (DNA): TGTGCCAGCTCGACGGGAGCATCAACCTACAATGAGCAGTTCTTC.

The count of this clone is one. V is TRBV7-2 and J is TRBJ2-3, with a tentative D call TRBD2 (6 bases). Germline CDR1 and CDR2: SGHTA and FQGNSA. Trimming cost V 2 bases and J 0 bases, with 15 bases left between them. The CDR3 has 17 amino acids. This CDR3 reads CASSLRARGSSTDTQYF. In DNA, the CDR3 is TGTGCCAGCAGCTTACGGGCCCGGGGGAGTAGCACAGATACGCAGTATTTT. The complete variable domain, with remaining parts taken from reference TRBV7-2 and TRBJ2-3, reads GAGVSQSPSNKVTEKGKDVELRCDPISGHTALYWYRQSLGQGLEFLIYFQGNSAPDKSGLPSDRFSAERTGGSVSTLTIQRTQQEDSAVYLCASSLRARGSSTDTQYFGPGTRLTVL.

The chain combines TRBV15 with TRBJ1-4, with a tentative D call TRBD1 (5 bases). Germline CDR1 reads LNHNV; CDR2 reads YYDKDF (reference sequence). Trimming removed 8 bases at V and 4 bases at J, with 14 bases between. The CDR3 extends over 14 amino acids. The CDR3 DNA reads TGTGCCACCCGTGACAGAGCCCTTAATGAAAAACTGTTTTTT. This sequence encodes CATRDRALNEKLFF.

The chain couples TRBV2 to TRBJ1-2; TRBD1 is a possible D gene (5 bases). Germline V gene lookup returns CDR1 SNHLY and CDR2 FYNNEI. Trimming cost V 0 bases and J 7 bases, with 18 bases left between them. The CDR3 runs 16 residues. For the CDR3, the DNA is TGTGCCAGCAGTGAAGCCATCGGTGGCAGGGAGGGTGGCTACACCTTC. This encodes CASSEAIGGREGGYTF.

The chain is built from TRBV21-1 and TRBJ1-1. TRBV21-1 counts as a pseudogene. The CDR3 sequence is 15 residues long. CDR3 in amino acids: CASSKKEVYPSEAFF. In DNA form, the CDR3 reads TGTGCCAGCAGCAAGAAAGAGGTATACCCCTCCGAAGCTTTCTTT.

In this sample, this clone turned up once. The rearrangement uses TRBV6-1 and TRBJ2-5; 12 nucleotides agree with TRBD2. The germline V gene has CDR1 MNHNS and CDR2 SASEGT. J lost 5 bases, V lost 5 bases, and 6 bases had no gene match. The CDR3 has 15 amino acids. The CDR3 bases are TGTGCCAGCAGTCGACTAGCGGGGGCGGGTGAGACCCAGTACTTC. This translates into CASSRLAGAGETQYF.

This CDR3 is CSVAADRGNTEAFF. The CDR3 DNA follows: TGCAGCGTCGCTGCCGACAGGGGCAACACTGAAGCTTTCTTT. The V call is TRBV29-1, the J call TRBJ1-1, with 8 nucleotides matching TRBD1. Germline-derived CDR1 and CDR2 are SQVTM and ANQGSEA. The junction had 8 bases not matched to a gene; V was cut back by 6 bases and J by 2 bases. The CDR3 length is 14 residues.

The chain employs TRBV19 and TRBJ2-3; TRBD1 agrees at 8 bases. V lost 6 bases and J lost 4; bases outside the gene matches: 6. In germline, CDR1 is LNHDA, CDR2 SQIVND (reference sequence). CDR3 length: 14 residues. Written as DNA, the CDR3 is TGTGCCAGTAGAGACAGGGGTCGTGCAGATACGCAGTATTTT. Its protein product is CASRDRGRADTQYF.